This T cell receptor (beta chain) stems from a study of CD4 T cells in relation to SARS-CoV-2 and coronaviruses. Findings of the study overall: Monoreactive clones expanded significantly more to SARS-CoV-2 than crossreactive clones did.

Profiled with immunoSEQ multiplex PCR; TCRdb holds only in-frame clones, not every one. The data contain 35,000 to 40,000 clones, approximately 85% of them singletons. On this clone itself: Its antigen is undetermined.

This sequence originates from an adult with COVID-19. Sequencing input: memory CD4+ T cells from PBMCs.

Here the CDR3 reads CASSSDSYEQYF. In DNA form, the CDR3 reads TGTGCCAGCAGCTCCGACTCCTACGAGCAGTACTTC. The V and J genes are TRBV6-2 or TRBV6-3 and TRBJ2-7; unclear D gene. Trimming took 6 bases from V and 0 from J, leaving 6 bases between them. The CDR3 is 12 amino acids. CDR1 is MNHEY and CDR2 is SVGEGT in the germline V gene.